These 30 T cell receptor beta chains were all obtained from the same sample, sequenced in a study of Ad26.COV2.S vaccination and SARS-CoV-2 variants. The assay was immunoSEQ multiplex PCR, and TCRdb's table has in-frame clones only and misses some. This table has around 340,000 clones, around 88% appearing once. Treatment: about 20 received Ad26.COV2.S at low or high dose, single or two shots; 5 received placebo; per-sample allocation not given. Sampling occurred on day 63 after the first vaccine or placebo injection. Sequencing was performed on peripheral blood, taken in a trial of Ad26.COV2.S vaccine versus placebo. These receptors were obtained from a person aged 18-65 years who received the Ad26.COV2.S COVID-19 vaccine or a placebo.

CDR3 loop: CAIKIVVYGYTF. The CDR3 bases are TGTGCAATCAAAATAGTGGTGTATGGCTACACCTTC. The chain links TRBV9 to TRBJ1-2; no clear D gene. Germline values: CDR1 SGDLS, CDR2 YYNGEE. The CDR3 sequence is 12 residues long. Full variable domain (rest looked up from reference TRBV9 and TRBJ1-2): DSGVTQTPKHLITATGQRVTLRCSPRSGDLSVYWYQQSLDQGLQFLIQYYNGEERAKGNILERFSAQQFPDLHSELNLSSLELGDSALYFCAIKIVVYGYTFGSGTRLTVV.

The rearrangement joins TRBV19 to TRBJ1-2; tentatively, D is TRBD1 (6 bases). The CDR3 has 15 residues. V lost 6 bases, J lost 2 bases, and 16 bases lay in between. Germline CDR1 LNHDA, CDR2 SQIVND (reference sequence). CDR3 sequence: CASSPGAQLNYGYTF. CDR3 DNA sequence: TGTGCCAGTAGCCCGGGGGCCCAGCTGAACTATGGCTACACCTTC.

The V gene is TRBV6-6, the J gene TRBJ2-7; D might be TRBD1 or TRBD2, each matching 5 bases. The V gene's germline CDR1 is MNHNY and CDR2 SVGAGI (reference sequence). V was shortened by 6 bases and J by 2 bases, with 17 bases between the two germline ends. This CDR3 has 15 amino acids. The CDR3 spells CASSPRGRGAYEQYF. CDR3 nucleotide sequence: TGTGCCAGCAGCCCACGGGGACGTGGGGCCTACGAGCAGTACTTC.

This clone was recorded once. The CDR3 DNA sequence: TGTGCCAGCAGCTTGGATCAGGGAGCTCGAGGGGCTGAAGCTTTCTTT. This sequence encodes CASSLDQGARGAEAFF. This rearrangement joins TRBV5-4 to TRBJ1-1; a possible D gene is TRBD1 (5 bases). V gave up 0 bases and J gave up 6 bases, with 18 bases separating them. The CDR3 covers 16 residues. The germline V gene has CDR1 SGHNT and CDR2 YYREEE (reference sequence).

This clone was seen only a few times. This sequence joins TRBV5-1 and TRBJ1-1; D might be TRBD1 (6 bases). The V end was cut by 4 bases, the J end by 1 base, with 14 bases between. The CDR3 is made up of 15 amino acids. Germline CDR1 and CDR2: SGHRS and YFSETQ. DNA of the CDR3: TGCGCCAGCAGCCCGGAACAGGGTGAGAACACTGAAGCTTTCTTT. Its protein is CASSPEQGENTEAFF.

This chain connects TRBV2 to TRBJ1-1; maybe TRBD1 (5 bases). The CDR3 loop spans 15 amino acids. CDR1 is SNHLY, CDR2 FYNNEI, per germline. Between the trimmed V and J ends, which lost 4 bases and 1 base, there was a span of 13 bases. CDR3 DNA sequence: TGTGCCAGCAGTGTTCTCAGGGCAGGGAACACTGAAGCTTTCTTT. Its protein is CASSVLRAGNTEAFF. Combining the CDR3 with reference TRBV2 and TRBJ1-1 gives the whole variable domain EPEVTQTPSHQVTQMGQEVILRCVPISNHLYFYWYRQILGQKVEFLVSFYNNEISEKSEIFDDQFSVERPDGSNFTLKIRSTKLEDSAMYFCASSVLRAGNTEAFFGQGTRLTVV.

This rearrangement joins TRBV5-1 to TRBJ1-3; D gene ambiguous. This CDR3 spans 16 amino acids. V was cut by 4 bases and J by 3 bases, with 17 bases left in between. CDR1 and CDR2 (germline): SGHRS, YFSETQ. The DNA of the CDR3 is TGCGCCAGCAGCCTAGGATTAGCAGGAGGTGGAAACACCATATATTTT. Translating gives CASSLGLAGGGNTIYF.

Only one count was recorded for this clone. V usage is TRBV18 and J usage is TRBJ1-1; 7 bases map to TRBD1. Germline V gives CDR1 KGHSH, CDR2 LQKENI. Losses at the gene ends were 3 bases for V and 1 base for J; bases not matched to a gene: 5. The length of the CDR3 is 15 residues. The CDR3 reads CASSPLGQRNTEAFF. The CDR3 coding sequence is TGTGCCAGCTCACCTCTGGGACAGAGGAACACTGAAGCTTTCTTT. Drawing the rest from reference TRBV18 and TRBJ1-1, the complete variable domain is NAGVMQNPRHLVRRRGQEARLRCSPMKGHSHVYWYRQLPEEGLKFMVYLQKENIIDESGMPKERFSAEFPKEGPSILRIQQVVRGDSAAYFCASSPLGQRNTEAFFGQGTRLTVV.

CDR3 DNA: TGTGCCAGCAGTGAAATCAGGGGTAAACTGTTTTTT. It translates to CASSEIRGKLFF. The J gene is TRBJ1-4, the V gene TRBV2; D may be TRBD1 (6 bases). The CDR3 consists of 12 residues. The V end was cut by 2 bases, the J end by 11 bases, with 9 bases between. Per germline, CDR1 SNHLY and CDR2 FYNNEI.

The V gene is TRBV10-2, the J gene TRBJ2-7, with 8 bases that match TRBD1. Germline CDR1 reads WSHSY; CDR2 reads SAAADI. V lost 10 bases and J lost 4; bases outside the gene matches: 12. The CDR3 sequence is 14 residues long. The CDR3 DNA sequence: TGCGCCACGGGGACGACAGGGACAGGATACGAGCAGTACTTC. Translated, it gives CATGTTGTGYEQYF.

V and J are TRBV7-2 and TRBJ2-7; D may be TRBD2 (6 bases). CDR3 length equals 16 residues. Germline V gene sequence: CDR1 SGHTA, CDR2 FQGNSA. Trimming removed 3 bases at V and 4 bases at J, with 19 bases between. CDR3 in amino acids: CASSFSGVLVGYEQYF. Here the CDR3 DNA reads TGTGCCAGCAGCTTTAGCGGTGTGTTGGTGGGATACGAGCAGTACTTC. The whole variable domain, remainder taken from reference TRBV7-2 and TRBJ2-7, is GAGVSQSPSNKVTEKGKDVELRCDPISGHTALYWYRQSLGQGLEFLIYFQGNSAPDKSGLPSDRFSAERTGGSVSTLTIQRTQQEDSAVYLCASSFSGVLVGYEQYFGPGTRLTVT.

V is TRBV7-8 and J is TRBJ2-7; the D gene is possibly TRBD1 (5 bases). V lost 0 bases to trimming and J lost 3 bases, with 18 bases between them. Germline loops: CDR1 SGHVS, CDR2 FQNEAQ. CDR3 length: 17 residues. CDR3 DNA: TGTGCCAGCAGCTTAGCCAGCAGGGAAAGGGTTTTCTACGAGCAGTACTTC. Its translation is CASSLASRERVFYEQYF.

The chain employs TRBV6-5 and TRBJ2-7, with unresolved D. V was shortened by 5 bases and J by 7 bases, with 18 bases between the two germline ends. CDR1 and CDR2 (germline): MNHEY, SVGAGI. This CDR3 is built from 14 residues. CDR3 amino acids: CASSPPPGLGEQYF. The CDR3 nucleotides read TGTGCCAGCAGTCCCCCGCCCGGTTTGGGGGAGCAGTACTTC.

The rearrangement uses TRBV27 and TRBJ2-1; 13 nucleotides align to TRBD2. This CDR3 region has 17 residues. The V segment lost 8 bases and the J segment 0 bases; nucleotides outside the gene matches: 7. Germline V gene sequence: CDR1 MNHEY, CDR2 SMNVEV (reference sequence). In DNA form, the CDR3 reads TGTGCCAGCCGGGGACTAGCGGGGCGGGGCTCCTACAATGAGCAGTTCTTC. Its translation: CASRGLAGRGSYNEQFF.

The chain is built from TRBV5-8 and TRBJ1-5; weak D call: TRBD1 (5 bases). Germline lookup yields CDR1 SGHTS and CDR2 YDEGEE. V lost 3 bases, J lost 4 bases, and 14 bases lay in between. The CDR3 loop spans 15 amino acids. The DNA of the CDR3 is TGTGCCAGCAGCTACCTAGACAGAACTAATCAGCCCCAGCATTTT. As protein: CASSYLDRTNQPQHF.

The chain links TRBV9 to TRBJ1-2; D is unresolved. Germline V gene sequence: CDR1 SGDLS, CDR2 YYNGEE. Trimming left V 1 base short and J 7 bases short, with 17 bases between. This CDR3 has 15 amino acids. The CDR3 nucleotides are TGTGCCAGCAGCGTAACTGGCCGGAGTGCCGGTGGCTACACCTTC. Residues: CASSVTGRSAGGYTF.

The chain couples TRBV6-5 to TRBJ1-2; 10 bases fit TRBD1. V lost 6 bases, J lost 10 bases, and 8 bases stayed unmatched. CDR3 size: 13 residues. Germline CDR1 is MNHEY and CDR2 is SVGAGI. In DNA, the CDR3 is TGTGCCAGCAGCACCGGGACAGGGGTACTCTACACCTTC. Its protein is CASSTGTGVLYTF.

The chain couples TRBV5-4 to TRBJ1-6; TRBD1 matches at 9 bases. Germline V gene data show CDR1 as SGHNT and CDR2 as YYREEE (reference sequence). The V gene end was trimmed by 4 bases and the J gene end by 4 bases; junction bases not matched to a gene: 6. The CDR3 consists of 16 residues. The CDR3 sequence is CASSGGQGVYNSPLHF. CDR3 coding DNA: TGTGCCAGCAGCGGGGGACAGGGAGTGTATAATTCACCCCTCCACTTT.

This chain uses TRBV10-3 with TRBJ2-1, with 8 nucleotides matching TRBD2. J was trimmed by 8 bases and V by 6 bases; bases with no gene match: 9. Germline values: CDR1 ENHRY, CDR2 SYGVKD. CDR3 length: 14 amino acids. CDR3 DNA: TGTGCCATCAGGATGTCGGGAGGGCCCCATGAGCAGTTCTTC. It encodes CAIRMSGGPHEQFF.

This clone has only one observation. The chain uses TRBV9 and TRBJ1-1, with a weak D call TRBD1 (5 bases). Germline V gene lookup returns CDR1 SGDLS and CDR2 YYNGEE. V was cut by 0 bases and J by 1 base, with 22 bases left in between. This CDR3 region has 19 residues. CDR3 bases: TGTGCCAGCAGCGTAGGGGGAGGGTCAGGCCGAAGGGGGAACACTGAAGCTTTCTTT. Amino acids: CASSVGGGSGRRGNTEAFF. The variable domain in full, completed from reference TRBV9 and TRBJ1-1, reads DSGVTQTPKHLITATGQRVTLRCSPRSGDLSVYWYQQSLDQGLQFLIQYYNGEERAKGNILERFSAQQFPDLHSELNLSSLELGDSALYFCASSVGGGSGRRGNTEAFFGQGTRLTVV.

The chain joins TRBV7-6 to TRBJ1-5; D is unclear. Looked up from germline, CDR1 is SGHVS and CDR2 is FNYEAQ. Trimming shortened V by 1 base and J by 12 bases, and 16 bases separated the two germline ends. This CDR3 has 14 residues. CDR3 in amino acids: CASSLGSVGGLQHF. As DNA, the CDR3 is TGTGCCAGCAGCTTAGGATCTGTCGGAGGGCTCCAGCATTTT.

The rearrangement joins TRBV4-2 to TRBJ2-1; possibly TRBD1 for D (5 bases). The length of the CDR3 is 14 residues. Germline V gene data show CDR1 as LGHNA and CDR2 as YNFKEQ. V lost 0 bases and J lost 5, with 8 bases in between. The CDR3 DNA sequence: TGTGCCAGCAGCCAAGATCCCAGGGACAATGAGCAGTTCTTC. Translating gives CASSQDPRDNEQFF.

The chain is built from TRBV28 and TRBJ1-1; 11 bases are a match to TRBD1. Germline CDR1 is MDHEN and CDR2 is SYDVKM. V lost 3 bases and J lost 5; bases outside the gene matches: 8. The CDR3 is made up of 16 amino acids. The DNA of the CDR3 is TGTGCCAGCAGTTTCAGGGGACAGGGGGTATGGACTGAAGCTTTCTTT. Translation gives CASSFRGQGVWTEAFF.

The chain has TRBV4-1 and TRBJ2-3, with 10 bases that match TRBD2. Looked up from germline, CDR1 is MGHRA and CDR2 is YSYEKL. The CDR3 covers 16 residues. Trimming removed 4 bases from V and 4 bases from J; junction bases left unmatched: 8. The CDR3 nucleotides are TGCGCCAGCAGCCGAGGTAGCGGGGGGCCCGCAGATACGCAGTATTTT. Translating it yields CASSRGSGGPADTQYF.

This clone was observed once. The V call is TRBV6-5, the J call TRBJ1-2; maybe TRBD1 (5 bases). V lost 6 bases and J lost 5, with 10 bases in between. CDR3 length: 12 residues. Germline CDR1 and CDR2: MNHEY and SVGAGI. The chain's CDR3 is CASSREGYGYTF. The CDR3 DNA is TGTGCCAGCAGCCGCGAGGGGTATGGCTACACCTTC.

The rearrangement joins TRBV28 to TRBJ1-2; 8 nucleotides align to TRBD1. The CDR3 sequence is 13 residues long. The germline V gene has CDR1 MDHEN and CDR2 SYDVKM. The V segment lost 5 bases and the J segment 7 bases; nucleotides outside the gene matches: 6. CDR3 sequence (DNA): TGTGCCAGCAGTCCTAGGACAGGGATTGGCTACACCTTC. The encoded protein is CASSPRTGIGYTF.

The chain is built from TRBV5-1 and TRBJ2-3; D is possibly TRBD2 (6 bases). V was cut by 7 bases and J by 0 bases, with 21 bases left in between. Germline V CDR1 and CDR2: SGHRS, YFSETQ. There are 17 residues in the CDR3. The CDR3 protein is CASSFTVGGTSTDTQYF. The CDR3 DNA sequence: TGCGCCAGCTCCTTTACCGTCGGGGGTACAAGCACAGATACGCAGTATTTT.

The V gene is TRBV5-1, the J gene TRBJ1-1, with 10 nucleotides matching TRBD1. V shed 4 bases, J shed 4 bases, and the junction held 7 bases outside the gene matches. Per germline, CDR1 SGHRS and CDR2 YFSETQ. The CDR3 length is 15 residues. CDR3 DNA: TGCGCCAGCAGCCGGGACAGGGGTTTGGGCACTGAAGCTTTCTTT. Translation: CASSRDRGLGTEAFF.

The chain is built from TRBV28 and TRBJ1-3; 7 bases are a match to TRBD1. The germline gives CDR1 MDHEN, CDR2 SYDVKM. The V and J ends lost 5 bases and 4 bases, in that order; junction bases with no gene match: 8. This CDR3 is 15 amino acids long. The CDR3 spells CASSGGRGTGNTIYF. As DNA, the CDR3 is TGTGCCAGCAGTGGAGGCAGGGGGACCGGAAACACCATATATTTT.

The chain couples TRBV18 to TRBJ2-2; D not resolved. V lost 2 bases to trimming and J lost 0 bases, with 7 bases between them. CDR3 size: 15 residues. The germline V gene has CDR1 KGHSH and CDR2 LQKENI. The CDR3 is CASSPTTANTGELFF. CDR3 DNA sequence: TGTGCCAGCTCACCAACGACGGCGAACACCGGGGAGCTGTTTTTT.